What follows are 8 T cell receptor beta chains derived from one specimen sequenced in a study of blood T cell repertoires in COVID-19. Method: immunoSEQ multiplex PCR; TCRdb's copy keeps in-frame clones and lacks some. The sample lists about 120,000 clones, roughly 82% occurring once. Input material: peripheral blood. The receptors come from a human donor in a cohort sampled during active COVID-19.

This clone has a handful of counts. CDR3 nucleotides: TGTGCCAGCAGCCTTACGACAGGGGTTCTCAATTCACCCCTCCACTTT. This gives the protein CASSLTTGVLNSPLHF. The J gene is TRBJ1-6, the V gene TRBV3-1 (or the pseudogene TRBV3-2); 8 nucleotides align to TRBD1. This CDR3 has 16 amino acids. The trim removed 4 bases at V and 7 bases at J, leaving 9 bases unmatched. Germline V gene sequence: CDR1 LGHDT, CDR2 YNNKEL (reference sequence).

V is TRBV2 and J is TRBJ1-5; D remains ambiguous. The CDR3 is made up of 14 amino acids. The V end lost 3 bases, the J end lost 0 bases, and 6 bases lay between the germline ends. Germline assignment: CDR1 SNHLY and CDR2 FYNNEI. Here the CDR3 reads CASSDGNSNQPQHF. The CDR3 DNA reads TGTGCCAGCAGTGACGGGAATAGCAATCAGCCCCAGCATTTT.

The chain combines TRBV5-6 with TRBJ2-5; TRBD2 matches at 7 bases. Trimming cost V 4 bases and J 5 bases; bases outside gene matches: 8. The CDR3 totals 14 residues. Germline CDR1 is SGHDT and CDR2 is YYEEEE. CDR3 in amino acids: CASSRRGSGETQYF. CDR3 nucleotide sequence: TGTGCCAGCAGCAGGCGGGGGTCTGGGGAGACCCAGTACTTC.

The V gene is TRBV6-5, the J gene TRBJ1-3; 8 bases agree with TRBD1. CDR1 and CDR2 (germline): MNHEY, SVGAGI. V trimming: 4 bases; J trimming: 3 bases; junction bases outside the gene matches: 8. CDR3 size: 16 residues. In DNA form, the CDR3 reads TGTGCCAGCAGTTCCTCCGGGACAGGACTTGGAAACACCATATATTTT. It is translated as CASSSSGTGLGNTIYF.

CDR3 residues: CASSLYPVATGNTIYF. The CDR3 DNA reads TGTGCCAGCAGCTTATACCCTGTAGCCACTGGAAACACCATATATTTT. The rearrangement uses TRBV7-2 and TRBJ1-3; D is unresolved. The CDR3 spans 16 residues. The V end was cut by 2 bases, the J end by 2 bases, with 13 bases between. Germline V gene data show CDR1 as SGHTA and CDR2 as FQGNSA.

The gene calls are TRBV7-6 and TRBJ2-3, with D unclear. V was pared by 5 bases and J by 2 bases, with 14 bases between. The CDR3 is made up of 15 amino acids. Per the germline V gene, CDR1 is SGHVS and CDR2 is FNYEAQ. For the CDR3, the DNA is TGTGCCAGCAGCGAATCCGGGTCCCTCACAGATACGCAGTATTTT. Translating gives CASSESGSLTDTQYF.

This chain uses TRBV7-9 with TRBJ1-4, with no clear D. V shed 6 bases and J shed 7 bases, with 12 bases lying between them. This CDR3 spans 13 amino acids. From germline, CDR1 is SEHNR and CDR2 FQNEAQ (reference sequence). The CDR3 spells CASSFWGGEKLFF. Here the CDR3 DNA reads TGTGCCAGCAGTTTTTGGGGAGGTGAAAAACTGTTTTTT.

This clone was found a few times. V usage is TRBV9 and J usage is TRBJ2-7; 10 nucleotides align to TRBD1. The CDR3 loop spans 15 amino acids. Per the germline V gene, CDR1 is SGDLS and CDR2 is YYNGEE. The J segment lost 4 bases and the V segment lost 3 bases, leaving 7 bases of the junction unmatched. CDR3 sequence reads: CASSETDRGKYEQYF. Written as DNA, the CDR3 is TGTGCCAGCAGCGAGACGGACAGGGGGAAGTACGAGCAGTACTTC.